This is a list of T cell receptor beta chains from one sample in a study of cytomegalovirus exposure and HLA in healthy donors. Produced via immunoSEQ multiplex PCR; TCRdb's table is partial and in-frame only. The sample lists approximately 150,000 clones, over 70% seen once, with approximately 1.6% in the top ten. Sequencing was performed on PBMCs. Every receptor here comes from a woman between 18 and 29 years old in good health and CMV-seronegative. Each CDR3 is given with its conserved first and last residue. A D gene is named only where the DNA matches it firmly. Only part of the rows carry a size: once, few, many, or a class if the clone is expanded.

J gene | clone size | V gene | D gene | CDR3 DNA | CDR3 protein
TRBJ2-7 | NA | TRBV7-2 | TRBD2 | TGTGCCAGCAGTTATCGACTAGCGGGATCCCCCGAGCAGTACTTC | CASSYRLAGSPEQYF
TRBJ1-5 | once | TRBV6-1 | NA | TGTGCCAGCAGTGCGGACTGGAGCAATCAGCCCCAGCATTTT | CASSADWSNQPQHF
TRBJ1-1 | NA | TRBV9 | TRBD1 | TGTGCCAGCAGCCTTGAAGACAGGGTTGTCACTGAAGCTTTCTTT | CASSLEDRVVTEAFF
TRBJ2-1 | NA | TRBV7-9 | TRBD2 | TGTGCCAGCAGCGTTACTAGCGGGGATAACAATGAGCAGTTCTTC | CASSVTSGDNNEQFF
TRBJ1-5 | NA | TRBV27 | NA | TGTGCCAGCAGTTTAGGCAGAAATCAGCCCCAGCATTTT | CASSLGRNQPQHF
TRBJ1-1 | once | TRBV6-1 | TRBD1 | TGTGCCAGCTCGGGACAGATGAACACTGAAGCTTTCTTT | CASSGQMNTEAFF
TRBJ1-6 | NA | TRBV30 | NA | TGTGCCTGGAGTACCCTCGGGCAGGGAAATTCACCCCTCCACTTT | CAWSTLGQGNSPLHF
TRBJ2-3 | NA | TRBV10-3 | TRBD2 | TGTGCCATCAGTGAACTGGCGGGAGGAGATTGGGACACAGATACGCAGTATTTT | CAISELAGGDWDTDTQYF
TRBJ1-2 | NA | TRBV10-3 | NA | TGTGCCTCCGGGGGAGGGGGTGATAAAGGCTACACCTTC | CASGGGGDKGYTF
TRBJ1-1 | NA | TRBV11-2 | NA | TGTGCCAGCAGCTTAGAAGGGGCAGCGAACACTGAAGCTTTCTTT | CASSLEGAANTEAFF
TRBJ1-1 | many | TRBV6-6 | TRBD1 | TGTGCCAGCACCCCACAGGGGGAGAGCACTGAAGCTTTCTTT | CASTPQGESTEAFF
TRBJ2-7 | NA | TRBV9 | NA | TGTGCCAGCAGCGTAGAGCAGGGGTCCTACGAGCAGTACTTC | CASSVEQGSYEQYF
TRBJ1-1 | NA | TRBV29-1 | NA | TGCAGCGTTGCGGGGGGTAGGACTTACCGGGCTTTCTTT | CSVAGGRTYRAFF
TRBJ2-1 | NA | TRBV12-5 | NA | NA | CASGLERDEQFF
TRBJ1-2 | NA | TRBV2 | NA | TGTGCCAGCAGTACCCGGGAGCACTCCCTCTATGGCTACACCTTC | CASSTREHSLYGYTF
TRBJ2-1 | NA | TRBV4-1 | NA | TGCGCCAGCAGCCCCCAGGGAGTCGGGGGCAATGAGCAGTTCTTC | CASSPQGVGGNEQFF
TRBJ2-1 | NA | TRBV29-1 | NA | TGCAGCGTTGACCTAAGAGGCGGTGAGCAGTTCTTC | CSVDLRGGEQFF
TRBJ1-2 | NA | TRBV30 | NA | TGTGCCTGGTCCCACCCACAGGGCGTTTGGGGCTACACCTTC | CAWSHPQGVWGYTF
TRBJ2-1 | few | TRBV5-6 | NA | TGTGCCTCACAGGGACCTTACAATGAGCAGTTCTTC | CASQGPYNEQFF
TRBJ1-2 | NA | TRBV12-5 | NA | TGTGCTAGTGGTTCCGTTTCTCTTTTTAACTACGGTCGACCATACACCTTC | CASGSVSLFNYGRPYTF
TRBJ2-5 | NA | TRBV19 | TRBD2 | TGTGCCAGTAGTATGACGGGACTAGCGGCACAAGAGACCCAGTACTTC | CASSMTGLAAQETQYF
TRBJ1-2 | NA | TRBV7-2 | NA | TGTGCCAGCAGCTGGGGAGCTAACTATGGCTACACCTTC | CASSWGANYGYTF
TRBJ2-3 | few | TRBV30 | NA | TGTGCCCTAGATACGCAGTATTTT | CALDTQYF
TRBJ2-7 | NA | TRBV29-1 | NA | TGCAGCGTTGAAGCGGGGTACGAGCAGTACTTC | CSVEAGYEQYF
TRBJ2-5 | NA | TRBV19 | NA | TGTGCCAGTAGGGCAGGGTCGGGGACCCAGTACTTC | CASRAGSGTQYF
TRBJ1-2 | NA | TRBV19 | TRBD1 | TGTGCCAGTACCCCGGGACAGGGCGATGGCTACACCTTC | CASTPGQGDGYTF
TRBJ2-7 | NA | TRBV4-1 | TRBD2 | TGCGCCAGCAGCCCGACTAGCGGGAGCGGTTACGAGCAGTACTTC | CASSPTSGSGYEQYF
TRBJ1-5 | NA | TRBV5-5 | TRBD1 | TGTGCCAGCAGCGTCACAGGGGCTGGAAATCAGCCCCAGCATTTT | CASSVTGAGNQPQHF
TRBJ2-7 | NA | TRBV9 | NA | TGTGCCAGCGGAGCAGAGTCCTCCTACGAGCAGTACTTC | CASGAESSYEQYF
TRBJ2-2 | NA | TRBV27 | NA | TGTGCCAGCAGTATTGAAGCGACAGGCGGCGGGGAGCTGTTTTTT | CASSIEATGGGELFF
TRBJ2-7 | NA | TRBV5-4 | NA | TGTGCCAGCAGCTTGGGGAGACCCGGCGAGAAGACGCAGTACTTC | CASSLGRPGEKTQYF
TRBJ2-1 | NA | TRBV5-1 | TRBD2 | TGCGCCAGCAGCCCTCAGACTGGGAGGGAATACAATGAGCAGTTCTTC | CASSPQTGREYNEQFF
TRBJ2-4 | few | TRBV7-2 | NA | TGTGCCAGCAGCTACCAGGGAGCCAAAAACATTCAGTACTTC | CASSYQGAKNIQYF
TRBJ1-2 | once | TRBV30 | NA | TGTGCCTGGAGTTATAGGCGCGGGGAGAACTATGGCTACACCTTC | CAWSYRRGENYGYTF
TRBJ2-4 | once | TRBV7-2 | TRBD1 | TGTGCCAGCAGCTGGGACAGAAACATTCAGTACTTC | CASSWDRNIQYF
TRBJ2-7 | NA | TRBV2 | NA | TGTGCCAGCAGTGTTTTCAGGGGAGAGCAGTACTTC | CASSVFRGEQYF
TRBJ2-5 | once | TRBV5-6 | NA | TGTGCCAGCAGCTTGGACAGGGAAGAGACCCAGTACTTC | CASSLDREETQYF
TRBJ2-7 | once | TRBV5-1 | NA | TGCGCCAGCAGCAGGGGAACCCCCTACGAGCAGTACTTC | CASSRGTPYEQYF
TRBJ2-1 | NA | TRBV7-7 | TRBD2 | TGTGCCAGCAGCTTAACTAGCGGGAACCATGAGCAGTTCTTC | CASSLTSGNHEQFF
TRBJ2-5 | NA | TRBV19 | TRBD1 | TGTGCCAGTAGTCAGGGGGACGGCAGGCCCGGAAGGACCCAGTACTTC | CASSQGDGRPGRTQYF
TRBJ1-2 | NA | TRBV9 | NA | TGTGCCAGCAGCCCAGCGGGGAACAGGGTAGTTGCGGGCTACACCTTC | CASSPAGNRVVAGYTF
TRBJ2-3 | few | TRBV27 | TRBD1 | TGTGCCAGCAGTTTGTGGATGGACCCGGGACAGAGGGATACGCAGTATTTT | CASSLWMDPGQRDTQYF
TRBJ2-3 | NA | TRBV14 | NA | TGTGCCAGCAGCCAACCACGGACTAGCACAGATACGCAGTATTTT | CASSQPRTSTDTQYF
TRBJ2-1 | NA | TRBV5-4 | NA | TGTGCCAGCTCCCCCCCAGCGATGTCGGCGCGCAACAATGAGCAGTTCTTC | CASSPPAMSARNNEQFF
TRBJ1-1 | NA | TRBV7-8 | NA | TGTGCCAGCAGCTCAAGGGGTCGCACTGAAGCTTTCTTT | CASSSRGRTEAFF
TRBJ1-2 | NA | TRBV6-5 | NA | TGTGCCAGCAGTCCACAGGGCTATGGCTACACCTTC | CASSPQGYGYTF
TRBJ1-2 | NA | TRBV29-1 | TRBD1 | TGCAGCGTTGAAAGGGACAGGAATCCTTCCTATGGCTACACCTTC | CSVERDRNPSYGYTF
TRBJ1-2 | NA | TRBV10-3 | TRBD1 | TGTGCCATCAGTGGGGTATCGGGACAGTATGGCTACACCTTC | CAISGVSGQYGYTF
TRBJ1-5 | NA | TRBV15 | NA | TGTGCCACCAGCAGAGGGGCGACGGGATCATGGAGAGATCAGCCCCAGCATTTT | CATSRGATGSWRDQPQHF
TRBJ1-2 | NA | TRBV6-1 | TRBD1 | TGTGCCAGCAGGGACAGGCCAGGGGTGGGCTACACCTTC | CASRDRPGVGYTF
TRBJ2-5 | NA | TRBV5-1 | TRBD2 | TGCGCCAGCAGCTGGGGACTAGCGGGCCAAGAGACCCAGTACTTC | CASSWGLAGQETQYF
TRBJ2-3 | NA | TRBV5-1 | NA | TGCGCCAGCAGTTTTAGACTAGTAGGTCAGGAGGGAGATACGCAGTATTTT | CASSFRLVGQEGDTQYF
TRBJ1-1 | few | TRBV6-4 | NA | TGTGCCAGCAGTGACTCGATGGGTGACAGGTCGGAAGCTTTCTTT | CASSDSMGDRSEAFF
TRBJ2-1 | NA | TRBV30 | NA | TGTGCCTGGAGTGTGGGGGAGGTTGGTTCCAATGAGCAGTTCTTC | CAWSVGEVGSNEQFF
TRBJ1-5 | NA | TRBV6-1 | NA | TGTGCCAGCAGCGGGAATCAGCCCCAGCATTTT | CASSGNQPQHF
TRBJ2-7 | NA | TRBV7-9 | NA | TGTGCCAGCAGCGTATCAGACGAGCAGTACTTC | CASSVSDEQYF
TRBJ2-7 | once | TRBV15 | TRBD1 | TGTGCCACCAGCAGAGGGGACAGATCCTACGAGCAGTACTTC | CATSRGDRSYEQYF
TRBJ1-3 | NA | TRBV2 | NA | TGTGCCAGCAGTGTAGAGCAAAGCTCTGGAAACACCATATATTTT | CASSVEQSSGNTIYF
TRBJ1-4 | NA | TRBV5-1 | NA | TGCGCCAGCAGCCGCGTGGGGAGCGATGAAAAACTGTTTTTT | CASSRVGSDEKLFF
TRBJ1-2 | NA | TRBV7-9 | TRBD1 | TGTGCCAGCAGCTCCTCCTGGACAGGGGGGCAAGGCTACACCTTC | CASSSSWTGGQGYTF